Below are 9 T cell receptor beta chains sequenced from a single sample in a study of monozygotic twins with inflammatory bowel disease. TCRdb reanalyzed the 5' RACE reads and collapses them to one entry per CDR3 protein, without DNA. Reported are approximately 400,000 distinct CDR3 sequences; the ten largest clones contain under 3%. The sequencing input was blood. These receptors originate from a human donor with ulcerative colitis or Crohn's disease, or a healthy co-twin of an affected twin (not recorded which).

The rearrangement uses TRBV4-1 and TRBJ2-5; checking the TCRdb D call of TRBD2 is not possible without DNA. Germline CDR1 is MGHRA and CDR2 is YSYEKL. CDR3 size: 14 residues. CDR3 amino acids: CASSQLWAKETQYF.

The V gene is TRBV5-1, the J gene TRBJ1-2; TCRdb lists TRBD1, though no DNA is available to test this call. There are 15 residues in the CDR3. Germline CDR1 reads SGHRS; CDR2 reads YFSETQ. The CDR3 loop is CASSLEGGANYGYTF. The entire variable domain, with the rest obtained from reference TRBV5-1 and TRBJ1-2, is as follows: KAGVTQTPRYLIKTRGQQVTLSCSPISGHRSVSWYQQTPGQGLQFLFEYFSETQRNKGNFPGRFSGRQFSNSRSEMNVSTLELGDSALYLCASSLEGGANYGYTFGSGTRLTVV.

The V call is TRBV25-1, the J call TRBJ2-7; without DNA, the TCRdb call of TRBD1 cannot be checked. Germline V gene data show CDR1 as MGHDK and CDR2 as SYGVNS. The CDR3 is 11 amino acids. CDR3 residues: CASPPGYEQYF.

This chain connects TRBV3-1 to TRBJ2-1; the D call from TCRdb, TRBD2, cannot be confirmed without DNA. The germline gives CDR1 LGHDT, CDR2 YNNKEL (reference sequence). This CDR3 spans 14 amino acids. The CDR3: CASSPRSGQDEQFF.

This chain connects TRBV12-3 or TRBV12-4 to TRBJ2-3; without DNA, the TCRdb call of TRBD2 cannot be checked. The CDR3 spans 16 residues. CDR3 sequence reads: CASSPGLERLTDTQYF.

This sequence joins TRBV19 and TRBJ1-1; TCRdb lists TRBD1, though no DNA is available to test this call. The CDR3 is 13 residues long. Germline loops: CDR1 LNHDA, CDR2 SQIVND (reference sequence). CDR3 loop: CASMTLDRVDAFF.

CDR3 residues: CATSRDVRYEQYF. The chain combines TRBV15 with TRBJ2-7. From germline, CDR1 is LNHNV and CDR2 YYDKDF (reference sequence). The CDR3 length is 13 residues.

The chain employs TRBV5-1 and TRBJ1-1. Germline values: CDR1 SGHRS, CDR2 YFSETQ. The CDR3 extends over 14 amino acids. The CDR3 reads CASSLSLMNTEAFF.

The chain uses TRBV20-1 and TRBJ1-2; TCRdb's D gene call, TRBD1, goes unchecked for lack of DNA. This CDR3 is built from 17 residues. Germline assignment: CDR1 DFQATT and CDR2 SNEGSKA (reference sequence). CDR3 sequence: CSARDPGQGSTNYGYTF.